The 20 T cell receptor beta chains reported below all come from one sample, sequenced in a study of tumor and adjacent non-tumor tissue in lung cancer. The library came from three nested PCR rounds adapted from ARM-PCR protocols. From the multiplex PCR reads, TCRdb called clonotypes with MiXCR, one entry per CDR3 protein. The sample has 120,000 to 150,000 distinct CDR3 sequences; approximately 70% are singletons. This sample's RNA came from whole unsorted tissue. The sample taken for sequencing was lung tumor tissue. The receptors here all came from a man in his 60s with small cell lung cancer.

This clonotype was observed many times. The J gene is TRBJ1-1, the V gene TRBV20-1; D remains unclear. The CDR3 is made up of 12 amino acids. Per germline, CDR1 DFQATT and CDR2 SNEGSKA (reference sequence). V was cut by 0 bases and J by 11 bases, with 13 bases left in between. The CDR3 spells CSARDRLVGAFF. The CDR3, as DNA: TGCAGTGCTAGAGACAGGCTCGTGGGCGCTTTCTTT.

The CDR3 DNA sequence: TGTGCCAGCAGTCCTGACAGGGGGCGTTCTCGCCAGCCCCAGCATTTT. Protein: CASSPDRGRSRQPQHF. The chain employs TRBV28 and TRBJ1-5, with TRBD1 identical over 10 bases. The germline gives CDR1 MDHEN, CDR2 SYDVKM. The junction had 11 bases not matched to a gene; V was cut back by 5 bases and J by 7 bases. The CDR3 runs to 16 residues.

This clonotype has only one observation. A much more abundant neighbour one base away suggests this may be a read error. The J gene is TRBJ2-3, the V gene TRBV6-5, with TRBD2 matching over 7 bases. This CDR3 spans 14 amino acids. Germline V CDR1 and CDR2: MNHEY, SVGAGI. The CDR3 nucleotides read TGTGCCACCAGTTACGGGAGGAGAACAGATACGCAGTATTTT. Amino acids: CATSYGRRTDTQYF.

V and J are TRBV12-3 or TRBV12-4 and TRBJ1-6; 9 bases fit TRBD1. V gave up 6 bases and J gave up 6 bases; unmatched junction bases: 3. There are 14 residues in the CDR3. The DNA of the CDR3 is TGTGCCAGCAGAAGGGGACAGGGTAATTCACCCCTCCACTTT. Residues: CASRRGQGNSPLHF.

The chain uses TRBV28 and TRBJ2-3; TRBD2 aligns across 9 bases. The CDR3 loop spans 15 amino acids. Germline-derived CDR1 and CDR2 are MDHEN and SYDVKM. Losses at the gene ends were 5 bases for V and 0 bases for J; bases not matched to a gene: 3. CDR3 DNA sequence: TGTGCCAGCAGTGGGACTAGCAGGAGCACAGATACGCAGTATTTT. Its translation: CASSGTSRSTDTQYF.

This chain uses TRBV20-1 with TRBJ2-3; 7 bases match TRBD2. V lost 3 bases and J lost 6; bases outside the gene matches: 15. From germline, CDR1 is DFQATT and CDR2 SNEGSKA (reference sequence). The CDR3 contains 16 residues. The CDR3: CSARLQGGGITDTQYF. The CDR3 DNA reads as TGCAGTGCTAGGCTCCAGGGCGGGGGAATCACGGATACGCAGTATTTT.

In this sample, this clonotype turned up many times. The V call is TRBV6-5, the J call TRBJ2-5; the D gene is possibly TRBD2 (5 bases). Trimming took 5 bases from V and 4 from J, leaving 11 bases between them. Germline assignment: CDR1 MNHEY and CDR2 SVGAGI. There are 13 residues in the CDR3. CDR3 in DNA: TGTGCCAGCAGTCGGGATCCTGTAGAGACCCAGTACTTC. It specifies CASSRDPVETQYF.

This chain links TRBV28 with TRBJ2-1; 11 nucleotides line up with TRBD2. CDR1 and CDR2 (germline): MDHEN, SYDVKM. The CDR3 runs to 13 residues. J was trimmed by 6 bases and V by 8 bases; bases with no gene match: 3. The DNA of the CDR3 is TGTGCCAGCCGGCTAGCGGGAGGCAATGAGCAGTTCTTC. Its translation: CASRLAGGNEQFF.

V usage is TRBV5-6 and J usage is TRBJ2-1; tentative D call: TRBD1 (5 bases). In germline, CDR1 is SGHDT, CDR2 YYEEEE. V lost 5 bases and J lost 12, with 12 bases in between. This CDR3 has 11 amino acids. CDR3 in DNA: TGTGCCAGCAGTTCCCTGGGGCGGCAGTTCTTC. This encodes CASSSLGRQFF.

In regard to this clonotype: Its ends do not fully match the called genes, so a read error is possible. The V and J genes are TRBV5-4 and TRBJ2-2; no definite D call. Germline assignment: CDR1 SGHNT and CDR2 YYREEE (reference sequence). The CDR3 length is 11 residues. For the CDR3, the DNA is TGTGTCAGCAGCTTCATCGGGGAGCTGTTTTTT. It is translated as CVSSFIGELFF.

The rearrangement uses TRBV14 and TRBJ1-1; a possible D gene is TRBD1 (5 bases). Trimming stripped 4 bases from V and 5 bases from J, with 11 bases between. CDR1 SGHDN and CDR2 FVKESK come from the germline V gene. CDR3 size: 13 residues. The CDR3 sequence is CASSPGLGTEAFF. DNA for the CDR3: TGTGCCAGCAGCCCGGGACTGGGAACTGAAGCTTTCTTT. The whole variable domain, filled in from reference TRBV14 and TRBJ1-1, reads EAGVTQFPSHSVIEKGQTVTLRCDPISGHDNLYWYRRVMGKEIKFLLHFVKESKQDESGMPNNRFLAERTGGTYSTLKVQPAELEDSGVYFCASSPGLGTEAFFGQGTRLTVV.

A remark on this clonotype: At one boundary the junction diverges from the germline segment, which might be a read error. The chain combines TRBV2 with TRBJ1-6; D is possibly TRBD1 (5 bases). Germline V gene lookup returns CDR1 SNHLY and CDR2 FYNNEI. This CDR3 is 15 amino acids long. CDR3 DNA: TGTGCCAGCAGTGACGCCGCGGGGCTAGGTTCACCTCTCCACTTT. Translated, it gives CASSDAAGLGSPLHF.

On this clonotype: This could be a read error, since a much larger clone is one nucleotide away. The CDR3 DNA reads as TGCAGTGCTAGAGCTTGCGGACTGGATGGCGAAAAACTGTTTTTT. It specifies CSARACGLDGEKLFF. This rearrangement joins TRBV20-1 to TRBJ1-4; D is uncertain. Trimming pared 1 base from V and 8 bases from J, leaving 17 bases between. The CDR3 sequence is 15 residues long. Looked up from germline, CDR1 is DFQATT and CDR2 is SNEGSKA (reference sequence).

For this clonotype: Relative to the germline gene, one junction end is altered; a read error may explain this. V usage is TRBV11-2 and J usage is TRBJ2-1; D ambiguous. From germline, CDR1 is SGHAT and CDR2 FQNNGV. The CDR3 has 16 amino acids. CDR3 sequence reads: CASSIDGRLSYNDQLF. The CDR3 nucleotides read TGTGCCAGCAGCATAGACGGGCGGCTCTCCTACAATGATCAGCTCTTC.

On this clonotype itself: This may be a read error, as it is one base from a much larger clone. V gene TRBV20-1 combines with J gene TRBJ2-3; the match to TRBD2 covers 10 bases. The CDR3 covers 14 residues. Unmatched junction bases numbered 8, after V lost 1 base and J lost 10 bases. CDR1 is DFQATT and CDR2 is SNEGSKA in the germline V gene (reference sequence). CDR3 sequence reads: CSARGGLAGVAQYF. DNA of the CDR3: TGCAGTGCTAGAGGGGGTCTAGCGGGAGTTGCGCAGTATTTT.

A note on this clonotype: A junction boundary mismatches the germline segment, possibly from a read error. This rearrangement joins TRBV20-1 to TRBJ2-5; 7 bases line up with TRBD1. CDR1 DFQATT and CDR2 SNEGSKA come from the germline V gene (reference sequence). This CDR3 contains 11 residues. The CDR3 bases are TGCATTGCTAGGGGCGGACAGGCCCAGTACTTC. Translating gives CIARGGQAQYF.

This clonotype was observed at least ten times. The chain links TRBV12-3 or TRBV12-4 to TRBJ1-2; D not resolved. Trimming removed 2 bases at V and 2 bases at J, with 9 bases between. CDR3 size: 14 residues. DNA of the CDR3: TGTGCCAGCAGTTTATCGGGCACGAACTATGGCTACACCTTC. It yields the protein CASSLSGTNYGYTF.

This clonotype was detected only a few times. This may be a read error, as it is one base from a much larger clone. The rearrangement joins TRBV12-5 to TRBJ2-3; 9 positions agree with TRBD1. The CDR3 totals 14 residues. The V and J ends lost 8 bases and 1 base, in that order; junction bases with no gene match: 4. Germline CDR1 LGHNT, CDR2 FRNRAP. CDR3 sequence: CASRYRGRTDTQYF. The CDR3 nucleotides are TGTGCTAGTAGATACAGGGGGCGCACAGATACGCAGTATTTT.

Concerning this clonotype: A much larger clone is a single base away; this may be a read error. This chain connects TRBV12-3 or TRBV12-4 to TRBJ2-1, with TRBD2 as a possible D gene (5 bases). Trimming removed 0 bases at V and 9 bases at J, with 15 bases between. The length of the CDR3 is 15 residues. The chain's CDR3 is CASSLASVIGGEQFF. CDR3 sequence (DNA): TGTGCCAGCAGTTTAGCCTCAGTTATAGGAGGTGAGCAGTTCTTC.

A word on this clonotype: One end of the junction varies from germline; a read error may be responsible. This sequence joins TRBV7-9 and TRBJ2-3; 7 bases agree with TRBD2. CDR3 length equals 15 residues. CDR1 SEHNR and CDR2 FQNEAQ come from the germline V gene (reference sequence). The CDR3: CASSLAGGQVDTQYF. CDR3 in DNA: TGTGCCAGCAGCTTAGCGGGAGGGCAGGTAGATACTCAGTATTTT. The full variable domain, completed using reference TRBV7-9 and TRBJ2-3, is DTGVSQNPRHKITKRGQNVTFRCDPISEHNRLYWYRQTLGQGPEFLTYFQNEAQLEKSRLLSDRFSAERPKGSFSTLEIQRTEQGDSAMYLCASSLAGGQVDTQYFGPGTRLTVL.